The 5 T cell receptor beta chains listed next were all sequenced from one sample in a study of cytomegalovirus exposure and HLA in healthy donors. PCR amplification relied on 60 Vbeta primers (plus 13 Jbeta primers). Using immunoSEQ multiplex PCR, the repertoire was profiled, and TCRdb retains in-frame clones only, with some absent. The repertoire holds fewer than 250,000 clones, with 80% to 90% as singletons. Sequenced input: PBMCs. The source of these receptors is a man aged 30 to 39 in good health and CMV-seronegative.

The chain is built from TRBV10-3 and TRBJ1-1; D not certain. Trimming removed 2 bases from V and 0 bases from J, with 4 bases in between. The germline V gene encodes CDR1 ENHRY and CDR2 SYGVKD. The CDR3 runs to 13 residues. This CDR3 is CAISETVNTEAFF. As DNA, the CDR3 is TGTGCCATCAGTGAGACAGTGAACACTGAAGCTTTCTTT.

The V call is TRBV5-4, the J call TRBJ1-1; D call uncertain. The CDR3 totals 15 residues. The V gene lost 4 bases and the J gene lost 2 bases, with 15 bases spanning the gap. The germline V gene has CDR1 SGHNT and CDR2 YYREEE (reference sequence). CDR3 DNA sequence: TGTGCCAGCAGCACCTCTTTCGTGGCCAACACTGAAGCTTTCTTT. Protein sequence: CASSTSFVANTEAFF.

This sequence joins TRBV9 and TRBJ2-1; 7 positions agree with TRBD2. V was clipped by 3 bases and J by 4 bases; unmatched bases: 10. The germline gives CDR1 SGDLS, CDR2 YYNGEE. This CDR3 is built from 16 residues. CDR3 in amino acids: CASSEPRGGGYNEQFF. The CDR3 DNA reads as TGTGCCAGCAGCGAGCCACGCGGCGGGGGTTACAATGAGCAGTTCTTC.

The chain combines TRBV19 with TRBJ1-2; D is uncertain. V shed 7 bases and J shed 3 bases, with 9 bases lying between them. Germline CDR1 is LNHDA and CDR2 is SQIVND (reference sequence). This CDR3 is 12 amino acids long. This CDR3 reads CASTRDYYGYTF. The CDR3 nucleotides read TGTGCCAGTACTCGGGATTACTATGGCTACACCTTC.

V gene TRBV9 combines with J gene TRBJ2-5; 15 nucleotides align to TRBD2. CDR1 and CDR2 (germline): SGDLS, YYNGEE. The CDR3 has 18 amino acids. The V segment lost 2 bases and the J segment 1 base; nucleotides outside the gene matches: 6. The CDR3 region is CASSVGTSGGILQETQYF. CDR3 bases: TGTGCCAGCAGCGTTGGGACTAGCGGGGGGATCCTCCAAGAGACCCAGTACTTC.